The sequence of this T cell receptor (beta chain) was determined in a study of T cell repertoires in cytomegalovirus infection (dated by TCRdb to about 2019). Regarding the research as a whole: The peptide stimulations were aimed at well-studied HLA-B-restricted epitopes as well as recently identified HLA-C-restricted CMV epitopes, whose presentation resists viral immunomodulation. Donor HLA type was relevant to the analysis, because carriage of CMV infection together with the matching HLA type was indicated by public TCR beta signatures.

Instrument on record: Illumina HiSeq 1500. Using fastp at Q25 and MiXCR, TCRdb reprocessed the public reads and kept productive beta chains. Identical CDR3 proteins give one entry, which carries the most common genes and DNA. Recorded for this sample are approximately 120,000 distinct CDR3 sequences; about 30% of them occurred a single time. The ten largest clones add up to about 81% of the sample. Study-wide findings and limitations: The ex vivo response was dominated by HLA-C-restricted CMV-specific TCR beta clonotypes, and the single most frequent clonotype in two of eight donors was supplied by these HLA-C-restricted clonotypes. In both this cohort and an independent cohort of 352 donors, the cumulative frequency of public TCR beta family members distinguished carriers of CMV infection plus the relevant HLA type.

The sample's treatment or condition, from its label and the paper: in vitro stimulation with specific CMV peptide epitopes to enrich CMV-specific T cells. V loses 8 bases at its end and J loses 6 bases; junction bases beyond the gene matches: 12. Its CDR3 holds 14 amino acids, cysteine through phenylalanine. The entry retains the CDR3 DNA only, 42 bases that are in frame from base 1. CDR1 and CDR2, looked up from the germline V gene (reference sequence), are LNHDA and SQIVND. A remark on this clonotype: Its antigen specificity is not known. No base qualities exist here, and no much larger clone lies one base off it.

This TCR was sampled from a human donor in good health (CMV status not recorded). Some clones in this sample may be carry-over from other donors' samples. The material sequenced was CD8+ T cells from cultured PBMCs, taken from culture after CMV antigen stimulation. Recombination joined TRBV19 with TRBJ2-7, with 8 junctional bases fitting TRBD1. The CDR3 protein sequence reads: CASSPWGTGGEQYF. The DNA sequence reads TGTGCCAGTTCACCGTGGGGGACAGGCGGCGAGCAGTACTTC. The full variable domain, completed from the reference TRBV19 and TRBJ2-7 proteins outside the CDR3, reads DGGITQSPKYLFRKEGQNVTLSCEQNLNHDAMYWYRQDPGQGLRLIYYSQIVNDFQKGDIAEGYSVSREKKESFPLTVTSAQKNPTAFYLCASSPWGTGGEQYFGPGTRLTVT.